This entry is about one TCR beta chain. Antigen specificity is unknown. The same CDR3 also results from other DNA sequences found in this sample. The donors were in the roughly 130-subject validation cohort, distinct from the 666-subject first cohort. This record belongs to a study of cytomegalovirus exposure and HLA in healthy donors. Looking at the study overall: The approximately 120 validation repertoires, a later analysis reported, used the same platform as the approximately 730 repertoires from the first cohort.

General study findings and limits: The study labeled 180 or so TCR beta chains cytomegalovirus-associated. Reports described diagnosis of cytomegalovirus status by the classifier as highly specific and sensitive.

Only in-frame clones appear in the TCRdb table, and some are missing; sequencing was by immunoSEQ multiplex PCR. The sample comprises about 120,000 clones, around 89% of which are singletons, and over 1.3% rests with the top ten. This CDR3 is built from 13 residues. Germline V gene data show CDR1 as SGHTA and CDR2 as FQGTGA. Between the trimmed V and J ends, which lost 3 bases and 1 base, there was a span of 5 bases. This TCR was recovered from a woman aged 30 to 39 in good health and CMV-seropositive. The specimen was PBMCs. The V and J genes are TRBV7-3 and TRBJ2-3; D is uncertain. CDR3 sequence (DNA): TGTGCCAGCAGCTTGGGCGGCACAGATACGCAGTATTTT. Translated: CASSLGGTDTQYF.